This T cell receptor beta chain was documented in a study of T cells in Graves' hyperthyroidism and ophthalmopathy (dated by TCRdb to about 2019). Some background on the complete study: Peripheral blood was collected at initial diagnosis, before any treatment. A discovery cohort of roughly 100 patients, about 40 with Graves' ophthalmopathy and 57 with stable Graves' hyperthyroidism, was used to find distinguishing TCR V-J signatures. Prospective prediction of ophthalmopathy was tested in an independent validation cohort of approximately 19 hyperthyroidism patients and 17 patients who later progressed to ophthalmopathy. The 80 to 100 discovery patients were randomly divided into training and test sets at a 7:3 ratio. In addition, the study compared T-cell repertoires in thyroid tissue and in blood from five or six Graves' hyperthyroidism patients. After blood sampling, hyperthyroidism patients were treated with methimazole at a starting dose of 30 mg daily, and ophthalmopathy patients were treated with high-dose intravenous methylprednisolone. The paper describes TCR Vbeta CDR3 sequencing of about 140 peripheral blood samples, made up of 43 ophthalmopathy patients, roughly 75 hyperthyroidism patients and some 17 progressor patients.

A remark on this clonotype: No cognate antigen has been identified for it. No quality values exist for individual bases; no much larger clone is one base distant.

The TCR beta CDR3 regions were amplified from RNA transcripts. The TCR CDR3 was subjected to a first round of RT-PCR using the HTBI primer set and the Qiagen OneStep RT-PCR kit. Libraries were constructed in a second round of multiplex PCR, after which size selection and purification were carried out. Paired-end sequencing of the libraries was performed with 100 bp reads on an Illumina HiSeq2000. On the study's bioinformatics: Raw data were processed with SOAPnuke, discarding reads with adapters, uncalled bases, mean Phred below 15, or no exact constant-primer or identifier match. COPE v1.2.5 was used to merge high-quality paired reads, and clonotypes were defined as unique nucleotide sequences. MiTCR v1.1 was used to align the clonotypes against IMGT TRBV, TRBD and TRBJ reference segments. The analysis included only V-J combinations with a frequency above 0.0001, which together covered 98% to 99.2% of the repertoires. A TCS score was defined as the ratio between F50 (clonal expansion) and ExV (chaos), using BLOSUM62-based TCRdist between CDR3 peptides within each V-J. Welch's t-statistics and random forest reduced around 550 V-J features to 13, which were used in a naive Bayes classifier (R e1071). TCRdb trimmed the raw reads at Q25, called clones with MiXCR and kept productive beta chains. Records with the same CDR3 protein are collapsed into one entry carrying the most frequent genes and DNA. TCRdb, not the authors, supplied the V and J calls. The sample table shows about 320,000 distinct CDR3 sequences, and 16% are seen once. Around a third of the sample comes from the top ten.

Stable Graves' hyperthyroidism was defined as the absence of progression to ophthalmopathy over 18 months of follow-up. Hyperthyroidism patients were newly diagnosed, with disease duration under 2 months, and aged 18 to 65 years. Any patient with an uncontrolled infection, another autoimmune disease, pregnancy or lactation was excluded. Diagnoses were established on the basis of clinical symptoms, serum thyroxine and TRAb, thyroid ultrasound, and orbital computed tomography. PBMCs were separated from roughly 10 ml of fresh peripheral blood using Ficoll-Paque density gradient centrifugation. Total RNA was extracted using Trizol reagent, and RNA quality was assessed on an Agilent 2100 Bioanalyzer. CDR1 and CDR2 are drawn from the germline V gene: SNHLY, FYNNEI. V is trimmed back by 4 bases and J by 7 bases, and the junction contains 1 base that no gene match accounts for. The CDR3 covers 13 residues, taking in both the cysteine and the phenylalanine. The retained sequence is limited to the CDR3, 39 bases, with the frame set at the first base.

What the research found in general, with its limitations: Ophthalmopathy was separated from stable hyperthyroidism by a 13 V-J signature model, with over 85% sensitivity and around 81% specificity obtained in cross-validation and 80%/75% obtained in testing. In validation, the model predicted progression to ophthalmopathy with roughly 66% sensitivity and 72% to 85% specificity, a median of about six months before onset. Most expanded thyroid clonotypes (frequency above 0.001) were also found in blood, which suggests that blood repertoires may mirror thyroid immune responses. No statistical method was used to set the sample size in advance, and investigators knew the group allocation.

The TCR was taken from a man aged 30-40 years with Graves' hyperthyroidism. This chain is built from TRBV2 and TRBJ1-4, and TRBD1 aligns with 9 junction nucleotides. Sample: blood. The CDR3 protein is CASSGQGGEKLFF. The nucleotide sequence is given as TGTGCCAGCAGTGGACAGGGGGGTGAAAAACTGTTTTTT.